The T cell receptor (beta chain) described here comes from a study of cytomegalovirus exposure and HLA in healthy donors. Findings and caveats of the study: The study flagged around 160 TCR beta chains as cytomegalovirus-associated. The authors judged a highly shared variant cluster likely a sequencing artifact.

The primer mix had 60 Vbeta and 13 Jbeta primers. Clones were read by immunoSEQ multiplex PCR, and TCRdb kept only the in-frame ones, dropping some. The profile shows more than 90,000 clones, roughly 72% of them singletons. Comments on this clone: Its antigen is currently unknown.

Source material: PBMCs. The sequence was collected from a woman in her forties or fifties in good health and CMV-seropositive.

CDR3 protein: CASGTGSSYGYTF. In nucleotides, the CDR3 is TGTGCCAGCGGGACAGGCAGCTCCTATGGCTACACCTTC. The genes are TRBV5-6 and TRBJ1-2, with 8 bases fitting TRBD1. Germline trimming cut 7 bases from V and 4 bases from J; bases unmatched to any gene: 6. The germline gives CDR1 SGHDT, CDR2 YYEEEE. The CDR3 has 13 amino acids.